Listed here are 21 T cell receptor beta chains from one sample, sequenced in a study of blood T cells in healthy people across ages. Using a J-beta primer mix together with a sample-barcoded 5' primer, a second PCR was run for about 6 to 12 cycles. TCRdb re-derived calls from the 5' RACE reads in MiXCR, one entry per CDR3 protein. In the table there are about 580,000 distinct CDR3 sequences, under 55% of which are singletons. The sample consisted of blood. The receptors were gathered from an elderly man in good health.

This clonotype was seen just once. The chain links TRBV20-1 to TRBJ1-2; unclear D gene. Germline V gene data show CDR1 as DFQATT and CDR2 as SNEGSKA (reference sequence). This CDR3 has 13 amino acids. Trimming pared 0 bases from V and 0 bases from J, leaving 5 bases between. CDR3 in amino acids: CSAREATNYGYTF. CDR3 sequence (DNA): TGCAGTGCTAGAGAGGCGACTAACTATGGCTACACCTTC.

This clonotype appeared a single time. The rearrangement links TRBV29-1 to TRBJ2-2; TRBD1 matches at 9 bases. V lost 6 bases and J lost 4; bases outside the gene matches: 12. The V gene's germline CDR1 is SQVTM and CDR2 ANQGSEA. This CDR3 has 16 residues. The CDR3 here is CSVRRTTGGLTGELFF. The CDR3 nucleotides read TGCAGCGTCCGACGCACTACAGGGGGCCTCACCGGGGAGCTGTTTTTT.

This clonotype turned up a few times. The rearrangement joins TRBV7-2 to TRBJ2-5, with a tentative D call TRBD1 (6 bases). The ends were cut back, 5 bases at V and 4 bases at J, with 17 bases in the middle. This CDR3 has 15 residues. Germline V CDR1 and CDR2: SGHTA, FQGNSA. As DNA, the CDR3 is TGTGCCAGCAGCCAAATGGGACACGGGGCAGAGACCCAGTACTTC. It is translated as CASSQMGHGAETQYF.

The chain has TRBV6-5 and TRBJ2-7, with 10 bases aligning to TRBD2. Per germline, CDR1 MNHEY and CDR2 SVGAGI. This CDR3 contains 15 residues. With 6 bases clipped from V and 6 bases from J, the junction kept 11 bases outside the gene matches. CDR3 nucleotide sequence: TGTGCCAGCAGGGCGCCGGGACTAGCGAATGGCGAGCAGTACTTC. This codes for CASRAPGLANGEQYF.

The chain has TRBV20-1 and TRBJ2-7; 8 nucleotides match TRBD1. The CDR3 has 14 residues. Germline lookup yields CDR1 DFQATT and CDR2 SNEGSKA (reference sequence). The ends lost 6 bases at V and 0 bases at J; junction bases unmatched: 7. The CDR3 loop reads CSARTGTSSYEQYF. In DNA, the CDR3 is TGCAGTGCCCGGACAGGGACCAGCTCCTACGAGCAGTACTTC.

This clonotype has at least ten counts. The chain links TRBV7-2 to TRBJ2-1, with 8 bases that match TRBD2. The junction had 4 bases not matched to a gene; V was cut back by 5 bases and J by 4 bases. This CDR3 spans 14 amino acids. Germline CDR1 SGHTA, CDR2 FQGNSA. The CDR3 spells CASSPPSGYNEQFF. Written as DNA, the CDR3 is TGTGCCAGCAGCCCACCTAGCGGGTACAATGAGCAGTTCTTC.

J is TRBJ2-3 and V is TRBV7-3; D remains ambiguous. Trimming took off 5 bases at V and 8 bases at J, with 11 bases between the two ends. In germline, CDR1 is SGHTA, CDR2 FQGTGA. This CDR3 spans 12 amino acids. The CDR3 reads CASSENHGTQYF. As DNA, the CDR3 is TGTGCCAGCAGCGAAAATCACGGTACGCAGTATTTT.

This clonotype has a count of ten or more. The V call is TRBV6-5, the J call TRBJ2-5, with TRBD1 matching 10 bases. There are 16 residues in the CDR3. Germline CDR1 MNHEY, CDR2 SVGAGI. V shed 0 bases, J shed 3 bases, and the junction held 4 bases outside the gene matches. CDR3 sequence: CASSYSLDRGEETQYF. For the CDR3, the DNA is TGTGCCAGCAGTTACTCTTTGGACAGGGGGGAAGAGACCCAGTACTTC.

The chain is built from TRBV6-2 or TRBV6-3 and TRBJ2-1; 13 nucleotides line up with TRBD2. V was clipped by 2 bases and J by 1 base; unmatched bases: 2. The germline CDR1 and CDR2 sequences are MNHEY and SVGEGT. The CDR3 is 17 residues long. The CDR3 DNA follows: TGTGCCAGCAGTTACGCGACTAGCGGGAGGTCCTACAATGAGCAGTTCTTC. Amino acids: CASSYATSGRSYNEQFF.

There are a few counts of this clonotype. This chain links TRBV7-2 with TRBJ2-1; TRBD2 matches 13 bases. V gave up 1 base and J gave up 7 bases; unmatched junction bases: 4. The CDR3 loop spans 16 amino acids. The germline CDR1 and CDR2 sequences are SGHTA and FQGNSA. The CDR3 region is CASSLGLAGGWNEQFF. The CDR3 nucleotides are TGTGCCAGCAGCTTAGGACTAGCGGGAGGATGGAATGAGCAGTTCTTC.

The chain recombines TRBV6-5 with TRBJ2-2; D possibly corresponds to TRBD1 (7 bases). This CDR3 contains 15 residues. CDR1 MNHEY and CDR2 SVGAGI come from the germline V gene. V lost 6 bases and J lost 4, with 15 bases in between. CDR3 in amino acids: CASRRRDRPTGELFF. The CDR3 DNA sequence: TGTGCCAGCAGACGGCGGGACAGACCCACCGGGGAGCTGTTTTTT.

The rearrangement joins TRBV27 to TRBJ2-1; D ambiguous. The CDR3 has 13 amino acids. Deletions cut 3 bases from V and 8 bases from J, with 11 bases between. Germline loops: CDR1 MNHEY, CDR2 SMNVEV (reference sequence). CDR3 bases: TGTGCCAGCAGTTTTTTAACTGGATATGAGCAGTTCTTC. It specifies CASSFLTGYEQFF.

A few counts support this clonotype. The chain has TRBV5-1 and TRBJ1-5, with no clear D. Trimming shortened V by 0 bases and J by 5 bases, and 12 bases separated the two germline ends. This CDR3 is built from 15 residues. In germline, CDR1 is SGHRS, CDR2 YFSETQ. The CDR3 spells CASSLGAGGDQPQHF. CDR3 DNA sequence: TGCGCCAGCAGCTTGGGTGCAGGTGGTGATCAGCCCCAGCATTTT. The full variable domain, rest sourced from reference TRBV5-1 and TRBJ1-5, is KAGVTQTPRYLIKTRGQQVTLSCSPISGHRSVSWYQQTPGQGLQFLFEYFSETQRNKGNFPGRFSGRQFSNSRSEMNVSTLELGDSALYLCASSLGAGGDQPQHFGDGTRLSIL.

Turning to this clonotype: It may be a read error: a sequence one base away is much more abundant. This sequence joins TRBV6-6 and TRBJ2-7, with TRBD1 matching 8 bases. CDR1 is MNHNY, CDR2 SVGAGI, per germline (reference sequence). The CDR3 sequence is 15 residues long. CDR3 sequence reads: CTSGLRDRRAYEQYF. The DNA for the CDR3 is TGTACCAGCGGACTCCGGGACAGGAGGGCCTACGAGCAGTACTTC.

V and J are TRBV11-2 and TRBJ2-4; D not resolved. Germline loops: CDR1 SGHAT, CDR2 FQNNGV. The V end lost 1 base, the J end lost 0 bases, and 10 bases lay between the germline ends. The CDR3 loop spans 16 amino acids. The CDR3 reads CASSLVGSRAKNIQYF. CDR3 nucleotides: TGTGCCAGCAGCTTAGTGGGGTCGCGAGCCAAAAACATTCAGTACTTC.

A single count supports this clonotype. Here the CDR3 reads CASSILRVAGYNEQYF. In DNA form, the CDR3 reads TGTGCCAGCAGCATCCTTAGGGTAGCGGGCTACAATGAGCAGTACTTC. J is TRBJ2-1 and V is TRBV11-2; 7 bases fit TRBD2. TRBJ2-7 matches the DNA end more closely, so the J call is doubtful. Germline values: CDR1 SGHAT, CDR2 FQNNGV. The CDR3 sequence is 16 residues long.

This sequence joins TRBV4-2 and TRBJ2-6; 7 bases align to TRBD1. The CDR3 consists of 15 residues. Per germline, CDR1 LGHNA and CDR2 YNFKEQ. Trimming took 5 bases from V and 4 from J; bases not matched to a gene: 5. Here the CDR3 DNA reads TGTGCCAGCAGCAGACAGGGATCCGGGGCCAACGTCCTGACTTTC. Its protein product is CASSRQGSGANVLTF.

This clonotype was picked up a small number of times. V is TRBV7-3 and J is TRBJ2-7; D call uncertain. The germline V gene has CDR1 SGHTA and CDR2 FQGTGA. The CDR3 extends over 15 amino acids. V lost 3 bases and J lost 0, with 12 bases in between. The CDR3 reads CASSLYDGFSYEQYF. Here the CDR3 DNA reads TGTGCCAGCAGCTTGTATGACGGATTCTCCTACGAGCAGTACTTC.

This clonotype came up a few times. CDR3 region: CASNTPSAGYNEQFF. The CDR3 nucleotides are TGTGCCAGCAACACTCCATCGGCGGGCTACAATGAGCAGTTCTTC. The V gene is TRBV7-2, the J gene TRBJ2-1, with a possible D match to TRBD2 (5 bases). CDR1 and CDR2 (germline): SGHTA, FQGNSA. The CDR3 has 15 amino acids. Trimming left V 7 bases short and J 3 bases short, with 16 bases between.

The chain joins TRBV20-1 to TRBJ2-3; D is unresolved. Trimming removed 2 bases from V and 1 base from J, with 13 bases in between. The V gene's germline CDR1 is DFQATT and CDR2 SNEGSKA (reference sequence). This CDR3 spans 15 amino acids. CDR3 sequence (DNA): TGCAGTGCTAGAAACAAAATCCTGGGCACAGATACGCAGTATTTT. This sequence encodes CSARNKILGTDTQYF.

The chain combines TRBV7-8 with TRBJ2-7, with 11 bases aligning to TRBD2. V was clipped by 5 bases and J by 3 bases; unmatched bases: 6. CDR1 is SGHVS, CDR2 FQNEAQ, per germline. The CDR3 loop spans 15 amino acids. In DNA form, the CDR3 reads TGTGCCAGCAGCCTGAGACTAGCGGGATACTACGAGCAGTACTTC. Translated: CASSLRLAGYYEQYF.